This T cell receptor (gamma chain) was captured in a study of human gamma delta and Vdelta1 T cells. Whole-study results and caveats: Reportedly, Delta One T cells were polyclonal and broadly targeted acute myeloid leukemia.

Comment on this clone: Its antigen is as yet unknown.

V lost 0 bases and J lost 0; bases outside the gene matches: 4. This CDR3 has 16 amino acids. Looked up from germline, CDR1 is VTNTFY and CDR2 is YDVSTARD (reference sequence). TCRdb re-identified clones in the PCR reads via CATT. The sample contains about 3,600 gamma-chain clones, over 15% of which appear only once. Source material: Vdelta1 gamma-delta T cells from blood grown in culture (DOT cells). This sequence originates from a human donor in good health. This chain connects TRGV3 to TRGJP2. CDR3 nucleotides: TGTGCCACCTGGGACAGGCCTGATAGTAGTGATTGGATCAAGACGTTT. Protein sequence: CATWDRPDSSDWIKTF.